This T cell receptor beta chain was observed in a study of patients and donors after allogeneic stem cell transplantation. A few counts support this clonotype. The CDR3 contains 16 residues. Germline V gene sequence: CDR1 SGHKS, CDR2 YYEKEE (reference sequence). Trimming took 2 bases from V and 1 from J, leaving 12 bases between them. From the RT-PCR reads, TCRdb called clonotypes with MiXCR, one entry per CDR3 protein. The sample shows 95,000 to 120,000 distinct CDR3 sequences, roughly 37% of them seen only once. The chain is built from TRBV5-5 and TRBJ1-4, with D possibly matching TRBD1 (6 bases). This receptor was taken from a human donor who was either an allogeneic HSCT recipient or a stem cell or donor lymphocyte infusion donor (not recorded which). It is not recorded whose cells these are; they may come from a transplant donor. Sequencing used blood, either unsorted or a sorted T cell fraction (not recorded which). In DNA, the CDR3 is TGTGCCAGCAGCTTACTGGGCAGGGGAACTAATGAAAAACTGTTTTTT. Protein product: CASSLLGRGTNEKLFF.